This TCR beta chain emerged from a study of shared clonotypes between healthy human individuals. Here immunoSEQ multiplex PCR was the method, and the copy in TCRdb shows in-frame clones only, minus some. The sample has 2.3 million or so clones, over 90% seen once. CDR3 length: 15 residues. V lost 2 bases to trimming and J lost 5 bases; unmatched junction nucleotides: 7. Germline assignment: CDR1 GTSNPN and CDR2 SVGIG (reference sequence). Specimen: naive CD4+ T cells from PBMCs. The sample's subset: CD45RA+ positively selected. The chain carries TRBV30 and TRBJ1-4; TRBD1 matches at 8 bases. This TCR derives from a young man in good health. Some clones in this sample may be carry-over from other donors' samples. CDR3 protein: CAWSTPTGANEKLFF. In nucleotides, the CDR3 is TGTGCCTGGAGTACGCCGACAGGGGCAAATGAAAAACTGTTTTTT.